This T cell receptor beta chain was captured in a study of early T cells in non-severe SARS-CoV-2 infection. Study overall: Chains from this unsorted whole-blood bulk RNA could not be paired.

Each single cDNA molecule received a unique molecular identifier. TCRdb redid the calling of the 5' RACE reads with MiXCR, one entry per CDR3 protein. The sample records more than 50,000 distinct CDR3 sequences, 15% being singletons. Germline V lookup: CDR1 SGHRS, CDR2 YFSETQ. There are 16 residues in the CDR3. V was shortened by 0 bases and J by 7 bases, with 14 bases between the two germline ends. This clonotype has a count of ten or more. Specimen: whole blood, collected at baseline. The chain has TRBV5-1 and TRBJ1-6, with D unresolved. This TCR was sampled from an adult who was a healthcare worker with PCR-confirmed SARS-CoV-2 infection or an uninfected control (not recorded which). For the CDR3, the DNA is TGCGCCAGCAGCTTGGAAGGGCAAAATGGGAATTCACCCCTCCACTTT. It encodes CASSLEGQNGNSPLHF.